This is a list of T cell receptor beta chains from one sample in a study of cytomegalovirus exposure and HLA in healthy donors. Data came from immunoSEQ multiplex PCR; TCRdb stores just in-frame clones and leaves some out. The sample includes about 130,000 clones, approximately 89% of them seen just once. The material sequenced was PBMCs. These receptors were collected from a woman aged 30 to 39 in good health and CMV-seropositive. The CDR3 runs from the conserved cysteine through the conserved F or W. A D gene is named only where the DNA matches it firmly. Where a row states a size, it is once, few, many or the class of an expanded clone; other rows omit it.

v_call,d_call,j_call,clone_size,cdr3_aa,cdr3_nt
TRBV7-9,-,TRBJ1-1,few,CASSLGGQVEKAFF,TGTGCCAGCAGCCTTGGCGGGCAGGTGGAGAAAGCTTTCTTT
TRBV9,-,TRBJ1-2,-,CASSVEGGSYGYTF,TGTGCCAGCAGCGTAGAAGGGGGATCCTATGGCTACACCTTC
TRBV5-4,-,TRBJ1-5,-,CASSLALKSLIASNQPQHF,TGTGCCAGCAGCTTGGCCCTCAAGTCACTTATTGCTAGCAATCAGCCCCAGCATTTT
TRBV6-1,TRBD1,TRBJ1-2,-,CASSLQGAGGDGYTF,TGTGCCAGCAGTCTACAGGGGGCGGGCGGTGATGGCTACACCTTC
TRBV13,TRBD1,TRBJ1-1,-,CASSPQGAGNTEAFF,TGTGCCAGCAGCCCTCAGGGGGCGGGGAACACTGAAGCTTTCTTT
TRBV9,TRBD1,TRBJ1-2,-,CASSVTGGTSNYGYTF,TGTGCCAGCAGCGTAACAGGGGGAACCTCTAACTATGGCTACACCTTC
TRBV2,TRBD1,TRBJ2-2,-,CASLGQGRVGELFF,TGTGCCAGCCTCGGACAGGGAAGGGTCGGGGAGCTGTTTTTT
TRBV28,-,TRBJ1-1,-,CASSPQGQPLNTEAFF,TGTGCCAGCAGCCCGCAGGGGCAGCCCTTGAACACTGAAGCTTTCTTT
TRBV5-1,TRBD2,TRBJ2-3,-,CASSNGLAGTDTQYF,TGCGCCAGCAGCAACGGACTAGCGGGAACAGATACGCAGTATTTT
TRBV27,-,TRBJ2-5,few,CASSLYLGLAKETQYF,TGTGCCAGCAGTTTATATTTGGGGCTAGCGAAAGAGACCCAGTACTTC
TRBV19,-,TRBJ1-1,-,CASSIRGTEAFF,TGTGCCAGTAGTATACGGGGGACTGAAGCTTTCTTT